Sequencing of this T cell receptor beta chain was carried out in a study of cytomegalovirus exposure and HLA in healthy donors. Study-wide points: Common viral pathogens seemed, in a later analysis, to connect with several of the most significant clusters. Association of around 17,000 TCR beta sequences with HLA alleles was found at 0.05 false discovery rate in a later analysis. Later analysis showed most CMV-associated TCR beta chains appearing HLA-restricted. Approximately 160 TCR beta chains were listed as cytomegalovirus-associated.

Germline V gives CDR1 SGDLS, CDR2 YYNGEE. Trimming took 5 bases from V and 6 from J; bases not matched to a gene: 11. The CDR3 covers 16 residues. The PCR used 60 Vbeta and 13 Jbeta primers. TCRdb keeps only in-frame clones here, not all; method: immunoSEQ multiplex PCR. The table shows about 210,000 clones, with about four fifths occurring only once. Concerning this clone itself: Antigen: not known.

This TCR derives from a man aged 40-49 years in good health and CMV-seropositive. The gene calls are TRBV9 and TRBJ2-7, with 13 bases identical to TRBD2. Sequencing was done on a sample of PBMCs. CDR3 in amino acids: CASSRTGTSGTGEQYF. DNA for the CDR3: TGTGCCAGCAGTCGAACCGGGACTAGCGGGACGGGCGAGCAGTACTTC.